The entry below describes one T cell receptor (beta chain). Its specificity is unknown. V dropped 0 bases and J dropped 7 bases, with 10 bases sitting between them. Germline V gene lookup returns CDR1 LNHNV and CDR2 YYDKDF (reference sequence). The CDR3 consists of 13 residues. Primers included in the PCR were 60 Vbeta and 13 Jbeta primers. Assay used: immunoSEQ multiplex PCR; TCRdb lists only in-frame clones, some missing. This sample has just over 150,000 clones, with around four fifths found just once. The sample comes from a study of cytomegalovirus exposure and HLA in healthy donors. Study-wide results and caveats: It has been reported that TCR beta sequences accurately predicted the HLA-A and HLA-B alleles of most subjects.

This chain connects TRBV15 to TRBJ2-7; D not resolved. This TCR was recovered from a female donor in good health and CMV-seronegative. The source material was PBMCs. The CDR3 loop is CATSRDWFEEQYF. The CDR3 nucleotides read TGTGCCACCAGCAGAGACTGGTTTGAGGAGCAGTACTTC.